This TCR beta chain comes out of a study of blood T cell repertoires in COVID-19. Trimming stripped 0 bases from V and 4 bases from J, with 13 bases between. The germline CDR1 and CDR2 sequences are SEHNR and FQNEAQ (reference sequence). CDR3 length: 16 amino acids. Everyone who took part was about 18 to 90 years old, and they came from 20 to 25 US areas. Source study methods: Amplification of reference gene primers provided the estimated nucleated cell counts. Some clones are missing from TCRdb's copy, which holds only in-frame ones; the method was immunoSEQ multiplex PCR. Clone size and the V and J calls come from that table; the DNA yielded D and trimming. The table includes 300,000 to 400,000 clones, approximately 86% detected once.

The source of this sequence is a woman aged 40 to 50 with acute COVID-19. The V call is TRBV7-9, the J call TRBJ1-5, with D perhaps matching TRBD1 (5 bases). The sample was PBMCs or T cells enriched from blood (not recorded which). Here the CDR3 DNA reads TGTGCCAGCAGCTTAGCGGGGGGTGGATGGAATCAGCCCCAGCATTTT. Its protein product is CASSLAGGGWNQPQHF.